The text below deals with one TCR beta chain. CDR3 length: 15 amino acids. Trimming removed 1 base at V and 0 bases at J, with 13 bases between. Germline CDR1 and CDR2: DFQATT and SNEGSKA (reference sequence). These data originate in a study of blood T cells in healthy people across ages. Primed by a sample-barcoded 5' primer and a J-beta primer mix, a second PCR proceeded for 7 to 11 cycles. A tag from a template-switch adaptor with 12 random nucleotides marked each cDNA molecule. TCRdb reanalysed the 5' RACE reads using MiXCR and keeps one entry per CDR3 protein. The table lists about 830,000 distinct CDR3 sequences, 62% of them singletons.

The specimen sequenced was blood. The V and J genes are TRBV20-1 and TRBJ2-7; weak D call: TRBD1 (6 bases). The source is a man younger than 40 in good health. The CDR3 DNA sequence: TGCAGTGCTAGAGGAGGGACACCTCGCTCCTACGAGCAGTACTTC. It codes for CSARGGTPRSYEQYF.